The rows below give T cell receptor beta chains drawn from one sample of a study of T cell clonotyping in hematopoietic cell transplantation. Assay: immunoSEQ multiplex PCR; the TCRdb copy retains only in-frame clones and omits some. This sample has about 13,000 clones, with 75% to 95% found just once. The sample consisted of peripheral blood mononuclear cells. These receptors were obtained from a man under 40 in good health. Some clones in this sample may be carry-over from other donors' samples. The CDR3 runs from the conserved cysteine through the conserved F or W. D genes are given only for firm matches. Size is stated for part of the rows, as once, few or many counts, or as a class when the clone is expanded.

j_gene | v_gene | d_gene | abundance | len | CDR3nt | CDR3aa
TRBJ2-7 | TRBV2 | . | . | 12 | TGTGCCAGCAGTTACCTTCAGGGGGAGCAGTACTTC | CASSYLQGEQYF
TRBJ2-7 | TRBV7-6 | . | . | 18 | TGTGCCAGCAGCTTAGGAAGGGGGAGCGGGGCAATCGAAGTCGAGCAGTACTTC | CASSLGRGSGAIEVEQYF
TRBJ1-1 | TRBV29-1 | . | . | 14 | TGCAGCGTTGAAGCGGGTTCTCCTATCCGGGGAGCTTTCTTT | CSVEAGSPIRGAFF
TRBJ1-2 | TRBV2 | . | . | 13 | TGTGCCAGCAGTGGCTACAGCCGCTATGGCTACACCTTC | CASSGYSRYGYTF
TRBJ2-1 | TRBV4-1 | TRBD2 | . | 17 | TGCGCCAGCAGCCAAGCTCTAAGGAGCGGGAGCTGGAATGAGCAGTTCTTC | CASSQALRSGSWNEQFF
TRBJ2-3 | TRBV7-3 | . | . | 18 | TGTGCCAGCAGCAGCACGGGACTCGAAAAACTAAGCACAGATACGCAGTATTTT | CASSSTGLEKLSTDTQYF
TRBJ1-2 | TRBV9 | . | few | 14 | TGTGCCAGCAGCCTGACTCCCGAAGTTGGTGGCTACACCTTC | CASSLTPEVGGYTF
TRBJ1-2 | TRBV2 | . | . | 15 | TGTGCCAGCAGTGAGATCAGAGGCCCGAGGAGTGGCTACACCTTC | CASSEIRGPRSGYTF
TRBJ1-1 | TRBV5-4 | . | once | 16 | TGTGCCAGCAGCTTGGCGGACGGAGGATTCAACACTGAAGCTTTCTTT | CASSLADGGFNTEAFF
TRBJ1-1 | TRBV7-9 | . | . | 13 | TGTGCCAGCAGCTCGAAGGTGAACACTGAAGCTTTCTTT | CASSSKVNTEAFF
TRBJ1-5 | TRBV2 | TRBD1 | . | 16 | TGTGCCAGCAGTGACCCCGGGACAGCCTTCAATCAGCCCCAGCATTTT | CASSDPGTAFNQPQHF